This T cell receptor beta chain came from a study of shared clonotypes between healthy human individuals. Background on the study: The donor pool was made up of two women and a few men aged 18 to 49. Whole-study findings and limits: Clonotype sharing among the donors was expected to vary with sequencing depth.

Turning to this clone: Its cognate antigen is unknown.

The naive CD8 subset, CD45RO-negative cells positively selected for CCR7, excluded terminally differentiated effector memory CD45RA+ cells. Measured with immunoSEQ multiplex PCR; TCRdb has only the in-frame clones, and not every one. This sample carries fewer than 850,000 clones, about 97% of them seen once, and the ten largest clones take about 0.21%. Input material: naive CD8+ T cells sorted from blood. The TCR was taken from a man aged 25-45 years in good health.

The CDR3 region is CASSPKETYEQYF. CDR3 DNA: TGTGCCAGCTCACCAAAGGAAACCTACGAGCAGTACTTC. This chain uses TRBV18 with TRBJ2-7; no clear D. The V end was cut by 2 bases, the J end by 2 bases, with 7 bases between. Looked up from germline, CDR1 is KGHSH and CDR2 is LQKENI. The CDR3 runs to 13 residues.